This T cell receptor (beta chain) is drawn from a study of tumor-infiltrating lymphocytes in primary liver carcinoma. Study summary: These patients were men and women whose ages were 30 to 69 years. Productive TCRbeta read counts per sample ran from roughly 3.6 to 7.1 million and were similar across tissue types. Study results and caveats: Overlap in tumor-adjacent and tumor-blood pairs fell below that of tumor region pairs.

cDNA specific to TCR beta was made from 500 ng of total RNA, with a constant-region primer employed for priming. ARM-PCR, slightly modified, supplied the TCR beta libraries through three nested multiplex PCR rounds. Forward primers for TRBV1-TRBV30 and a C-beta reverse primer served the first two PCR rounds, at approximately 10 cycles each. TCRdb analysed the multiplex PCR reads with MiXCR anew, one entry per CDR3 protein. The sample contains over 100,000 distinct CDR3 sequences, approximately 71% of which appear only once. Co-extracting RNA and DNA was done with roughly 17-34 mg of unsorted bulk tissue as input. Subjects presented with primary liver carcinoma managed by surgical resection. A note on this clonotype: Its antigen is undetermined.

The V segment lost 8 bases and the J segment 3 bases; nucleotides outside the gene matches: 22. The germline gives CDR1 MNHEY, CDR2 SVGAGI. The CDR3 runs 20 residues. The source of this sequence is an older woman with primary liver carcinoma and hepatitis B virus infection. This chain connects TRBV6-5 to TRBJ2-3, with 11 bases identical to TRBD2. Specimen: tumor-adjacent normal liver tissue. The CDR3 reads CASGSRGASSGRIMTDTQYF. The CDR3 nucleotides are TGTGCCAGCGGTTCCCGGGGGGCGTCTAGCGGGAGGATTATGACAGATACGCAGTATTTT.